This entry lists 9 T cell receptor beta chains sequenced from one sample in a study of blood T cell repertoires in COVID-19. Produced via immunoSEQ multiplex PCR; TCRdb's table is partial and in-frame only. This sample has some 97,000 clones, with 88% found just once. The sample was peripheral blood. Receptors were obtained from a woman aged 55-69 years with acute or convalescent COVID-19.

The V gene is TRBV27, the J gene TRBJ2-2; 10 bases fit TRBD2. The CDR3 has 16 amino acids. V lost 2 bases, J lost 7 bases, and 7 bases stayed unmatched. Germline CDR1 reads MNHEY; CDR2 reads SMNVEV (reference sequence). The CDR3 region is CASSLRGSGRIGELFF. The CDR3 DNA sequence: TGTGCCAGCAGTTTACGGGGTAGCGGGAGGATCGGGGAGCTGTTTTTT.

V and J are TRBV2 and TRBJ1-2; D unresolved. Trimming took 8 bases from V and 3 from J, leaving 19 bases between them. Germline lookup yields CDR1 SNHLY and CDR2 FYNNEI. The CDR3 is 15 amino acids. CDR3 nucleotides: TGTGCCAGCGTAGGATTGTCTGGGCGGGACTATGGCTACACCTTC. Translating gives CASVGLSGRDYGYTF.

The V call is TRBV18, the J call TRBJ1-1, with 7 bases aligning to TRBD1. The CDR3 extends over 11 amino acids. Unmatched junction bases numbered 2, after V lost 5 bases and J lost 8 bases. Germline V CDR1 and CDR2: KGHSH, LQKENI. The CDR3 region has the DNA TGTGCCAGCTCATCCAGGGGGGAAGCTTTCTTT. Amino acid sequence: CASSSRGEAFF.

The sample holds a few counts of this clone. This chain joins TRBV28 and TRBJ1-2, with a weak D call TRBD1 (6 bases). Germline CDR1 and CDR2: MDHEN and SYDVKM. The length of the CDR3 is 12 residues. The ends were cut back, 7 bases at V and 4 bases at J, with 10 bases in the middle. CDR3 sequence: CASKTGPYGYTF. CDR3 nucleotides: TGTGCCAGCAAAACAGGGCCCTATGGCTACACCTTC.

A note on this clone: The junction does not match germline at one end; this may be a read error. This rearrangement joins TRBV10-2 to TRBJ2-1; 10 bases are shared with TRBD2. The germline CDR1 and CDR2 sequences are WSHSY and SAAADI. This CDR3 has 16 residues. CDR3 sequence: CTSRIAGGSSYNEQFF. In DNA form, the CDR3 reads TGCACCAGCAGAATAGCGGGAGGATCCTCCTACAATGAGCAGTTCTTC.

The chain has TRBV7-9 and TRBJ2-1; possibly TRBD2 for D (6 bases). This CDR3 comprises 15 residues. The germline V and J ends were trimmed by 2 bases and 2 bases, with 10 bases remaining between them. The germline gives CDR1 SEHNR, CDR2 FQNEAQ (reference sequence). CDR3 sequence reads: CASSLSGLPYNEQFF. The CDR3 DNA reads TGTGCCAGCAGCTTAAGCGGGCTCCCCTACAATGAGCAGTTCTTC.

The rearrangement uses TRBV5-6 and TRBJ2-1; possibly TRBD2 for D (6 bases). V lost 3 bases to trimming and J lost 4 bases, with 14 bases between them. CDR3 length: 15 residues. Germline loops: CDR1 SGHDT, CDR2 YYEEEE. CDR3 amino acids: CASSSGDWEYNEQFF. The DNA of the CDR3 is TGTGCCAGCAGCTCGGGGGACTGGGAATACAATGAGCAGTTCTTC.

V usage is TRBV2 and J usage is TRBJ1-2; no definite D call. CDR3 length: 12 amino acids. Trimming pared 4 bases from V and 9 bases from J, leaving 12 bases between. CDR1 SNHLY and CDR2 FYNNEI come from the germline V gene. The CDR3 DNA sequence: TGTGCCAGCAGTGTCGGTGAGTCGAGCTACACCTTC. Its translation is CASSVGESSYTF.

The V call is TRBV6-5, the J call TRBJ2-1; D may be TRBD1 (5 bases). Germline V gene sequence: CDR1 MNHEY, CDR2 SVGAGI. This CDR3 has 14 amino acids. V lost 2 bases, J lost 5 bases, and 10 bases lay in between. This CDR3 reads CASSYDPGHNEQFF. The CDR3 DNA reads as TGTGCCAGCAGTTACGATCCAGGGCACAATGAGCAGTTCTTC.